This T cell receptor (beta chain) emerged from a study of response to subunit inactivated influenza vaccine (dated by TCRdb to 2016 to 2019). With respect to the entire study: Deep quantitative T cell receptor repertoire profiling was used in the study to track responses to a trivalent subunit inactivated influenza vaccine. What the research found in general, with its limitations: According to the authors, only a limited number of new T cells may be recruited by each seasonal influenza vaccination.

This clonotype was observed at least ten times. The specificity of this receptor is unknown. Base qualities are missing; no much larger clone stands one base away. The CDR3 goes from the cysteine to the phenylalanine over 14 residues. Kept here is only the CDR3 DNA, which spans 42 bases and is read in frame from base 1. The V end gives up 3 bases and the J end 3 bases, leaving 4 bases in the junction not matched to a gene. Via the germline V gene, CDR1 is SGHDT and CDR2 YYEEEE. Library creation used RT-PCR. TCRdb names Illumina HiSeq 2500 as the instrument used. TCRdb trimmed the raw reads at Q25, called clones with MiXCR and kept productive beta chains. Each record represents a unique CDR3 protein, reported with the most common genes and DNA among its rows. This sample holds 150,000 to 200,000 distinct CDR3 sequences; about an eighth were observed only once. Of the sample, about 29% falls within the top ten clones.

This sample also belongs to another study, concerning T cells expressing NK-cell markers. The second study, in turn, reports: TCR beta cDNA libraries were prepared using 5'RACE template switching, which introduced a universal primer site and unique molecular identifiers. Three sorted T-cell subsets (CD3+CD56+NKG2C+, CD3+CD56+NKG2C- and CD3+CD56-NKG2C+) from under ten donors had their TCR beta-chain repertoires profiled. Of the eight sequenced donors, seven were found to be HCMV-seropositive and one was found to be HCMV-seronegative. In several experiments an anti-gammadeltaTCR antibody was added to restrict sorting to alphabetaTCR-expressing T cells. For roughly 6 donors, the dominant CD3+CD56+NKG2C+ clonotypes were among the top 10 CD8+ clonotypes and accounted for roughly 1.0-7.5% of CD8+ T cells. Those dominant clonotypes were again the most abundant among CD3+CD56-NKG2C+ cells in a few donors, at about 28.3-60.1%. It remained unclear whether the expanded NKG2C-expressing T cell clones were specific for HCMV antigens. All eight donors whose samples were sequenced were randomly selected healthy volunteers, three of them men and five women. HCMV serostatus was determined by detecting HCMV-specific IgG in serum with a commercial ELISA kit. Ficoll density gradient centrifugation was used to isolate peripheral blood mononuclear cells from blood. Magnetic immunoseparation with Miltenyi isolation kits was used to isolate CD4+ and CD8+ T cells from PBMC. Synthesis of cDNA was primed from the TCR beta constant segment and was followed by two consecutive PCR amplification steps. Illumina HiSeq 2000/2500, MiSeq or NextSeq was used to sequence libraries as 2 x 150 bp reads. MIGEC was used to demultiplex reads and group reads by UMI, and MiTCR was used to assemble and quantify clonotypes. To exclude erroneous sequences, only TCR cDNA sequences supported by at least two reads were retained. Downstream repertoire analysis used the tcR package, and clonotypes were matched across fractions by CDR3 nucleotide sequence plus V segment. Antigen specificity was annotated against VDJdb with VDJmatch, allowing one amino acid substitution in CDR3.

Here the sequenced sample was CD8+ T cells sorted from PBMCs, taken roughly 12 days after vaccination. The chain is made from TRBV5-6 and TRBJ2-7; 9 of the junction bases match TRBD1. The clonotype originates from a man aged 45-65 years who received an inactivated influenza vaccine. Donor details come from another sample of the same person, matched by shared clones. The sequenced DNA is TGTGCCAGCAGCTATCCGGGACAGGGCTACGAGCAGTACTTC. This encodes CASSYPGQGYEQYF.